This record covers a single T cell receptor (beta chain). The V gene's germline CDR1 is SGHDT and CDR2 YYEEEE. V was cut by 2 bases and J by 2 bases, with 15 bases left in between. The CDR3 is made up of 16 amino acids. TCRdb's copy holds only in-frame clones and misses some; the assay was immunoSEQ multiplex PCR. This table holds some 120,000 clones, over 85% found once. This sample was taken from a study of human thymus T cells. Surgeons resected thymus tissue during corrective heart surgery. The sequenced material came from thymus tissue. The sequence was obtained from a boy under two years old with a congenital heart defect but otherwise immunologically healthy. The gene calls are TRBV5-6 and TRBJ2-3; tentatively, D is TRBD2 (5 bases). The CDR3 nucleotides are TGTGCCAGCAGCTTAACCCACAGCGGATACACAGATACGCAGTATTTT. As protein: CASSLTHSGYTDTQYF.